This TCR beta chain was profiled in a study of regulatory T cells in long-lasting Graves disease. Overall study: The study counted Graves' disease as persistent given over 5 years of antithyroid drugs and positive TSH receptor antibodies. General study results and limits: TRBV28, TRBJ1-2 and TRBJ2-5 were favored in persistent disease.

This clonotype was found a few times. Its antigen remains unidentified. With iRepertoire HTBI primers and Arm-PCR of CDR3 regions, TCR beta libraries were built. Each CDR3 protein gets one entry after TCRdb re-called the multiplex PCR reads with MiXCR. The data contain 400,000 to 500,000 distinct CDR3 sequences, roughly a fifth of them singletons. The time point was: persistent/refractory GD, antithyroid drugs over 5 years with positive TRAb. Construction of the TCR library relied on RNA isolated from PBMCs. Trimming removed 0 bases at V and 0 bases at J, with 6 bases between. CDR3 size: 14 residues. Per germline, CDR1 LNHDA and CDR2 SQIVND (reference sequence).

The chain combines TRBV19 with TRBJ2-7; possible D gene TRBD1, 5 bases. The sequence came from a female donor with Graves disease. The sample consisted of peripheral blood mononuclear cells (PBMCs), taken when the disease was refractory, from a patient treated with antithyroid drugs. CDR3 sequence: CASSIEGASYEQYF. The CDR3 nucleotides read TGTGCCAGTAGTATAGAAGGGGCCTCCTACGAGCAGTACTTC.